The clone carrying this T cell receptor (beta chain) was observed at least ten times. In the original processing: Reference gene primers were amplified, and this amplification served to estimate nucleated cell counts. Measured with immunoSEQ multiplex PCR; TCRdb has only the in-frame clones, and not every one. V, J and clone size are those of that table, while D and trimming were read from the DNA. This table holds about 110,000 clones, less than 75% found once. This sample is drawn from a study of blood T cell repertoires in COVID-19. About the study: COVID-19 samples collected from the United States, Italy and Spain covered acute and convalescent phases. In each case, the material was cDNA or gDNA derived from T cells, B-cell-depleted T cells, or PBMCs.

V gave up 2 bases and J gave up 13 bases, with 16 bases separating them. CDR3 size: 14 residues. Germline V gene lookup returns CDR1 SGHNT and CDR2 YYREEE (reference sequence). The sequence derives from a middle-aged woman with acute or convalescent COVID-19. Sequencing was carried out using peripheral blood. The chain carries TRBV5-4 and TRBJ1-6; TRBD1 is a possible D gene (6 bases). This chain's CDR3 is CASSLQQGRGPLHF. In DNA, the CDR3 is TGTGCCAGCAGCTTACAACAGGGCCGTGGGCCCCTCCACTTT.